One sample yielded the 7 T cell receptor beta chains listed below, sequenced in a study of blood T cell repertoires in COVID-19. The method was immunoSEQ multiplex PCR; TCRdb's version includes in-frame clones alone and lacks a portion of them. The sample consists of around 50,000 clones, about 90% of them appearing once. The sequencing sample was made of peripheral blood. These receptors were taken from a human donor in a cohort sampled during active COVID-19.

The chain is built from TRBV7-2 and TRBJ2-1; 7 nucleotides align to TRBD1. V gave up 4 bases and J gave up 3 bases; unmatched junction bases: 15. CDR1 is SGHTA and CDR2 is FQGNSA in the germline V gene. The CDR3 is 18 amino acids. DNA for the CDR3: TGTGCCAGCAGCTCAGACAGGGTCGGTTGGTCTAGCTACAATGAGCAGTTCTTC. It translates to CASSSDRVGWSSYNEQFF.

The rearrangement joins TRBV18 to TRBJ2-1; 8 bases align to TRBD2. V shed 3 bases and J 0 bases; nucleotides not matched to a gene: 4. This CDR3 contains 16 residues. Germline V gene sequence: CDR1 KGHSH, CDR2 LQKENI. The CDR3 loop reads CASSPPLAGSYNEQFF. CDR3 nucleotide sequence: TGTGCCAGCTCACCCCCCCTAGCGGGCTCCTACAATGAGCAGTTCTTC.

The J gene is TRBJ2-2, the V gene TRBV3-1 (or the pseudogene TRBV3-2); the D is unclear. V was trimmed by 1 base and J by 6 bases, leaving 9 bases between them. The CDR3 is 14 amino acids. Germline V gene data show CDR1 as LGHDT and CDR2 as YNNKEL (reference sequence). This CDR3 reads CASSQVLIAGELFF. CDR3 DNA: TGTGCCAGCAGCCAAGTCTTGATAGCCGGGGAGCTGTTTTTT.

This chain uses TRBV28 with TRBJ1-1; D is uncertain. This CDR3 contains 12 residues. The V gene lost 5 bases and the J gene lost 7 bases, with 11 bases spanning the gap. Germline loops: CDR1 MDHEN, CDR2 SYDVKM. As DNA, the CDR3 is TGTGCCAGCAGTCCTCCTGTTGTTGAAGCTTTCTTT. This sequence encodes CASSPPVVEAFF.

This chain links TRBV7-2 with TRBJ2-3, with 8 bases that match TRBD2. The CDR3 is 15 residues long. Germline V lookup: CDR1 SGHTA, CDR2 FQGNSA. V gave up 6 bases and J gave up 9 bases; unmatched junction bases: 14. Here the CDR3 DNA reads TGTGCCAGCAGTTTCCAAGCGGGGGAGGGGGGGACGCAGTATTTT. Residues: CASSFQAGEGGTQYF.

V usage is TRBV11-2 and J usage is TRBJ2-2; D is undetermined. The CDR3 totals 17 residues. Germline CDR1 is SGHAT and CDR2 is FQNNGV. Trimming left V 4 bases short and J 6 bases short, with 21 bases between. CDR3 nucleotide sequence: TGTGCCAGCAGCTCCCGAGACGACGAGGCGTGGGCCGGGGAGCTGTTTTTT. This translates into CASSSRDDEAWAGELFF.

This chain links TRBV19 with TRBJ1-1; TRBD1 might be the D (6 bases). Germline V lookup: CDR1 LNHDA, CDR2 SQIVND (reference sequence). Trimming removed 4 bases at V and 10 bases at J, with 16 bases between. The CDR3 spans 13 residues. The CDR3 region is CASSTPQGRAAFF. CDR3 sequence (DNA): TGTGCCAGTAGTACCCCTCAGGGGAGGGCAGCTTTCTTT.